This T cell receptor (beta chain) came from a study of T cells in Graves' hyperthyroidism and ophthalmopathy. Amplified regions were TCR beta CDR3 sequences from RNA transcripts. Initially, a first-round RT-PCR of the TCR CDR3 employed the HTBI primer set. Using its own MiXCR run on the multiplex PCR reads, TCRdb lists one record per CDR3 protein. Here the sample spans some 700,000 distinct CDR3 sequences, about 18% being singletons. Germline lookup yields CDR1 SQVTM and CDR2 ANQGSEA. V was trimmed by 3 bases and J by 2 bases, leaving 14 bases between them. This CDR3 spans 15 amino acids. Material for sequencing was blood. The V call is TRBV29-1, the J call TRBJ2-1; D is possibly TRBD2 (5 bases). This clonotype originated in a man in his fifties with Graves' hyperthyroidism. The CDR3 region is CSVDVGVKAYNEQFF. The CDR3 DNA sequence: TGCAGCGTTGACGTGGGAGTCAAGGCCTACAATGAGCAGTTCTTC.